The 5 T cell receptor beta chains below come from one sample, sequenced in a study of T cell changes during pregnancy in multiple sclerosis. This table comes from immunoSEQ multiplex PCR, and its TCRdb copy is limited to in-frame clones, with some not included. The sample includes roughly 51,000 clones, 94% seen only once; the top ten take 4.5% to 5.5%. The source was CD8+ T cells from peripheral blood mononuclear cells, collected before pregnancy. These TCRs come from a female donor with multiple sclerosis, enrolled in a pregnancy study.

This chain connects TRBV11-3 to TRBJ2-1, with 9 bases aligning to TRBD2. This CDR3 has 17 amino acids. The junction had 8 bases not matched to a gene; V was cut back by 0 bases and J by 5 bases. The germline CDR1 and CDR2 sequences are SGHNT and YENEEA. The CDR3 region has the DNA TGTGCCAGCAGCTTAGACGGACTAGCGCGAAAAAACAATGAGCAGTTCTTC. Its protein product is CASSLDGLARKNNEQFF.

This rearrangement joins TRBV27 to TRBJ2-5; TRBD2 agrees at 13 bases. CDR3 length: 20 amino acids. V lost 6 bases to trimming and J lost 3 bases; unmatched junction nucleotides: 19. Germline V gives CDR1 MNHEY, CDR2 SMNVEV (reference sequence). This CDR3 is CASRSLTGLAGERGEETQYF. In DNA form, the CDR3 reads TGTGCCAGCAGGAGTCTAACCGGACTAGCGGGAGAGCGAGGGGAAGAGACCCAGTACTTC.

V gene TRBV9 combines with J gene TRBJ2-1; possibly TRBD1 for D (6 bases). Trimming took off 1 base at V and 9 bases at J, with 17 bases between the two ends. CDR1 is SGDLS and CDR2 is YYNGEE in the germline V gene. The CDR3 length is 15 residues. The CDR3 spells CASSVSLGGIGEQFF. The CDR3 DNA reads TGTGCCAGCAGCGTATCCTTAGGGGGTATCGGTGAGCAGTTCTTC.

The chain combines TRBV25-1 with TRBJ1-2; D is ambiguous. Germline CDR1 is MGHDK and CDR2 is SYGVNS. The CDR3 has 12 residues. Trimming cost V 2 bases and J 4 bases, with 5 bases left between them. The CDR3 DNA is TGTGCCAGCAGTGAAACAGCCTATGGCTACACCTTC. Protein: CASSETAYGYTF.

Note on this clone: Other DNA sequences in this sample translate to the same CDR3. V usage is TRBV5-1 and J usage is TRBJ2-7; a weak D match, TRBD1 (6 bases). Germline values: CDR1 SGHRS, CDR2 YFSETQ. The CDR3 loop spans 14 amino acids. The V end was cut by 2 bases, the J end by 1 base, with 10 bases between. CDR3 nucleotide sequence: TGCGCCAGCAGCTTCGGGCAGGGGTCCTACGAGCAGTACTTC. It codes for CASSFGQGSYEQYF.